What follows describes a single T cell receptor (beta chain). Measured with immunoSEQ multiplex PCR; TCRdb has only the in-frame clones, and not every one. The sample shows about 24,000 clones, approximately 93% of them seen only once. This specimen comes from a study of chemoradiotherapy in HPV16-positive cancers. This sample was obtained from a patient who underwent chemoradiotherapy. This receptor was taken from a human donor with HPV-associated anogenital cancer.

The CDR3 DNA follows: TGTGCCAGCAGCTTCCGAGGCACAGATACGCAGTATTTT. As protein: CASSFRGTDTQYF. This chain joins TRBV7-3 and TRBJ2-3; D gene ambiguous. Trimming stripped 3 bases from V and 1 base from J, with 5 bases between. The CDR3 consists of 13 residues. Germline V lookup: CDR1 SGHTA, CDR2 FQGTGA. Filled out from reference TRBV7-3 and TRBJ2-3, the complete variable domain reads GAGVSQTPSNKVTEKGKYVELRCDPISGHTALYWYRQSLGQGPEFLIYFQGTGAADDSGLPNDRFFAVRPEGSVSTLKIQRTERGDSAVYLCASSFRGTDTQYFGPGTRLTVL.